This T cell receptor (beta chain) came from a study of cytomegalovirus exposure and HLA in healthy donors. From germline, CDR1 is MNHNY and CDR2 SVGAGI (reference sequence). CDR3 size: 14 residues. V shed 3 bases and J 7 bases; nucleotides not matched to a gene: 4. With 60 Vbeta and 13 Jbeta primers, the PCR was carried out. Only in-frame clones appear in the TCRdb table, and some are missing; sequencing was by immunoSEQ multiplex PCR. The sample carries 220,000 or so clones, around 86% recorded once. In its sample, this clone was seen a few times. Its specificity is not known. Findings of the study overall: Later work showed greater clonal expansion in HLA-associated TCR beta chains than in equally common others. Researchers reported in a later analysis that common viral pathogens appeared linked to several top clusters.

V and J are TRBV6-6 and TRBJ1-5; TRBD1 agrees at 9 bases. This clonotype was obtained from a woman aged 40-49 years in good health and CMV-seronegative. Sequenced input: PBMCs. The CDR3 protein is CASSYWDRAQPQHF. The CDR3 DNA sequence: TGTGCCAGCAGTTATTGGGACAGGGCACAGCCCCAGCATTTT.